The source of this T cell receptor (beta chain) is a study of T-cell memory formation after mild COVID-19. On the study more broadly: Largely donor-specific sequence clusters came from a couple of donors.

On this clonotype itself: Antigen unknown.

TCRdb called the 5' RACE reads again in MiXCR, with one record for every CDR3 protein. The repertoire holds more than 300,000 distinct CDR3 sequences, with over 11% as singletons. General study results and limits: Those CD4+ clones that contracted were mainly in CM and EM (CD8+ ones in EMRA). Among clones contracting day 15 to 85, CD4/CD8 was balanced, whereas later expanders leaned CD4+. Certain responding clones were present in pre-infection memory, suggesting participation of cross-reactive memory.

This CDR3 has 11 residues. Trimming cost V 2 bases and J 6 bases, with 4 bases left between them. Germline V gives CDR1 LNHDA, CDR2 SQIVND (reference sequence). Input material: PBMCs or a T cell subset sorted from them (not recorded which). The chain joins TRBV19 to TRBJ1-2; D uncertain. This clonotype was sampled from a man younger than 35 who had mild COVID-19 (a few samples of this study predate the infection). Cell type and time point are not known. For the CDR3, the DNA is TGTGCCAGTAGTATATCCCATGGCTACACCTTC. Protein: CASSISHGYTF.